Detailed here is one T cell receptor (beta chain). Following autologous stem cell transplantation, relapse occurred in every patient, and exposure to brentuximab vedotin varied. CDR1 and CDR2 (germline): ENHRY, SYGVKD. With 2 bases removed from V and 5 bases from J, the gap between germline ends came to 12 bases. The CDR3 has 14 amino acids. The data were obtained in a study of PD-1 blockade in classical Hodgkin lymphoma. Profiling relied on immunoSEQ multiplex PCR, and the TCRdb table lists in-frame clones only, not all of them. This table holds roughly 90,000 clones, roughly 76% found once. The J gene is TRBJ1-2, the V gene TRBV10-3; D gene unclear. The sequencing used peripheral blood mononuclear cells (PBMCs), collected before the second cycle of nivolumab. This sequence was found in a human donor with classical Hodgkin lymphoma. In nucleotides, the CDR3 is TGTGCCATCAGTGAGGGGAGTTGGTTTTATGGCTACACCTTC. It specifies CAISEGSWFYGYTF.